This TCR beta chain was captured in a study of T cells after yellow fever vaccination. The CDR3 is made up of 15 amino acids. Germline V gene data show CDR1 as MNHEY and CDR2 as SMNVEV (reference sequence). V gave up 4 bases and J gave up 6 bases; unmatched junction bases: 9. This clonotype came up a few times. MiXCR was run by TCRdb on the 5' RACE reads, yielding one entry per CDR3 protein. The repertoire holds hundreds of thousands of distinct CDR3 sequences, with approximately 13% as singletons. The starting material was PBMCs, obtained on the day of the yellow fever booster vaccination. The TCR originated in a man aged 30 to 45 who received the YFV17D yellow fever vaccine. The chain recombines TRBV27 with TRBJ2-7, with 10 bases aligning to TRBD1. DNA for the CDR3: TGTGCCAGCAGTTCGTCCCGGGACAGGGGCAGCGAGCAGTACTTC. Protein sequence: CASSSSRDRGSEQYF.